This T cell receptor beta chain is drawn from a study of OX40 agonist ivuxolimab in advanced cancers. Turning to the study itself: Ivuxolimab is a fully human IgG2 antibody that activates OX40 (CD134). Six ivuxolimab dose levels, 0.01 to 10 mg/kg, were given intravenously every 2 weeks.

In germline, CDR1 is MNHEY, CDR2 SMNVEV (reference sequence). There are 13 residues in the CDR3. J lost 2 bases, V lost 9 bases, and 6 bases had no gene match. Study-wide findings and caveats: Those patients achieving a partial response at 0.1-3.0 mg/kg showed among the lowest clonal expansion. Averaging showed that CD8+ T cells had more expanded clones than CD4+ did.

Assay: immunoSEQ multiplex PCR; the TCRdb copy retains only in-frame clones and omits some. The sample carries around 64,000 clones, around 90% recorded once. In this sample, this clone turned up once. Antigen unknown. Here the sequenced sample was CD4+ or CD8+ T cells sorted from blood, taken in a trial of the OX40 agonist ivuxolimab. This TCR derives from an adult with an advanced solid tumor such as melanoma, head and neck, liver or kidney cancer. The chain has TRBV27 and TRBJ2-7, with 8 bases identical to TRBD1. CDR3 sequence (DNA): TGTGCCAGATCCCGGACAGGGACCTACGAGCAGTACTTC. Its protein is CARSRTGTYEQYF.